These T cell receptor beta chains were read from a single sample in a study of blood T cell repertoires in COVID-19. Generated by immunoSEQ multiplex PCR, the TCRdb table keeps only in-frame clones and is missing some. There are fewer than 200,000 clones in the sample; roughly three quarters occur only once, and 8.5% to 10% lies in the top ten. Sequenced sample: peripheral blood. The source is a woman aged 45-59 years with active or convalescent COVID-19. Each CDR3 is given with its conserved first and last residue. A D gene is named only where the DNA matches it firmly. Clone size appears in some rows only: once, few, many, or a class for an expanded clone.

v_gene: TRBV7-3
j_gene: TRBJ1-3
d_gene: TRBD1
abundance: NA
CDR3nt: TGTGCCAGCAGCCCACAGGGGGGATCTGGAAACACCATATATTTT
CDR3aa: CASSPQGGSGNTIYF

v_gene: TRBV27
j_gene: TRBJ2-6
d_gene: NA
abundance: many
CDR3nt: TGTGCCAGCAGTTCGACTTGGAGCGAAGGGGCCAACGTCCTGACTTTC
CDR3aa: CASSSTWSEGANVLTF

v_gene: TRBV27
j_gene: TRBJ1-1
d_gene: TRBD1
abundance: NA
CDR3nt: TGTGCCAGCAGTTTAGAGACAGGGATAAACACTGAAGCTTTCTTT
CDR3aa: CASSLETGINTEAFF

v_gene: TRBV13
j_gene: TRBJ1-6
d_gene: NA
abundance: NA
CDR3nt: TGTGCCAGCAGCTTAGGTGGGAGTTCACCCCTCCACTTT
CDR3aa: CASSLGGSSPLHF

v_gene: TRBV30
j_gene: TRBJ2-7
d_gene: NA
abundance: few
CDR3nt: TGTGCCTGGAGTGTACGGAGAGGGAATCTCTACGAGCAGTACTTC
CDR3aa: CAWSVRRGNLYEQYF

v_gene: TRBV19
j_gene: TRBJ2-3
d_gene: TRBD1
abundance: NA
CDR3nt: TGTGCCAGTAGTTCCCTCGGACAGGGGGCAGATACGCAGTATTTT
CDR3aa: CASSSLGQGADTQYF

v_gene: TRBV18
j_gene: TRBJ2-5
d_gene: NA
abundance: NA
CDR3nt: TGTGCCAGCTCACCACCGCAAGGGGAAGAGACCCAGTACTTC
CDR3aa: CASSPPQGEETQYF

v_gene: TRBV7-6
j_gene: TRBJ2-3
d_gene: NA
abundance: once
CDR3nt: TGTGCCAGCAGCTTAGTCCAGGATCGTCCAGATACGCAGTATTTT
CDR3aa: CASSLVQDRPDTQYF

v_gene: TRBV7-2
j_gene: TRBJ2-1
d_gene: NA
abundance: few
CDR3nt: TGTGCCAGCAGCTTAGCAGTCCGCGACAATGAGCAGTTCTTC
CDR3aa: CASSLAVRDNEQFF

v_gene: TRBV6-5
j_gene: TRBJ1-2
d_gene: TRBD1
abundance: NA
CDR3nt: TGTGCCAGCACTCTCGGACAGGGGGGTTTCTATGGCTACACCTTC
CDR3aa: CASTLGQGGFYGYTF

v_gene: TRBV16
j_gene: TRBJ2-1
d_gene: NA
abundance: NA
CDR3nt: TGTGCCAGCAGCCAGGCCAGCGGGTATTACAATGAGCAGTTCTTC
CDR3aa: CASSQASGYYNEQFF

v_gene: TRBV30
j_gene: TRBJ2-5
d_gene: TRBD2
abundance: few
CDR3nt: TGTGCCTGGAGTAAACCGGGACTAGCGGGCGGGACCCAGTACTTC
CDR3aa: CAWSKPGLAGGTQYF

v_gene: TRBV7-8
j_gene: TRBJ1-1
d_gene: TRBD1
abundance: NA
CDR3nt: TGTGCCAGCAGCTCTAGGACAGGCGCGAACACTGAAGCTTTCTTT
CDR3aa: CASSSRTGANTEAFF

v_gene: TRBV3-1/TRBV3-2
j_gene: TRBJ2-2
d_gene: TRBD1
abundance: medium-sized
CDR3nt: TGTGCCAGCAGCCAACCTAGCCATGGACAGGTCGGGCGAACCGGGGAGCTGTTTTTT
CDR3aa: CASSQPSHGQVGRTGELFF

v_gene: TRBV9
j_gene: TRBJ2-3
d_gene: TRBD2
abundance: NA
CDR3nt: TGTGCCAGCAGCGTGACTAGCGGGGGGGAGGATACGCAGTATTTT
CDR3aa: CASSVTSGGEDTQYF

v_gene: TRBV4-2
j_gene: TRBJ2-5
d_gene: TRBD2
abundance: few
CDR3nt: TGTGCCAGCAGCTCCCCTTCTAGCGGCGAAGAGACCCAGTACTTC
CDR3aa: CASSSPSSGEETQYF

v_gene: TRBV12-3/TRBV12-4
j_gene: TRBJ1-4
d_gene: NA
abundance: NA
CDR3nt: TGTGCCAGCAGCGGTGACAGTGAAAAACTGTTTTTT
CDR3aa: CASSGDSEKLFF

v_gene: TRBV30
j_gene: TRBJ1-2
d_gene: TRBD1
abundance: NA
CDR3nt: TGTGCCTGGAGTGACCGTTCTCAGGGGGTGAGAGGCTACACCTTC
CDR3aa: CAWSDRSQGVRGYTF

v_gene: TRBV15
j_gene: TRBJ1-5
d_gene: NA
abundance: many
CDR3nt: TGTGCCACCAGCAGAGATCCTGTTCGGGGTCAGCCCCAGCATTTT
CDR3aa: CATSRDPVRGQPQHF

v_gene: TRBV30
j_gene: TRBJ2-7
d_gene: NA
abundance: NA
CDR3nt: TGTGCCTGGAGTGTCAACCAGAGACAGTCGAAATTCCTAACATCGTTCTACGAGCAGTACTTC
CDR3aa: CAWSVNQRQSKFLTSFYEQYF

v_gene: TRBV4-3
j_gene: TRBJ1-5
d_gene: NA
abundance: NA
CDR3nt: TGCGCCAGCAGCCAAGAACATCAGAACAATCAGCCCCAGCATTTT
CDR3aa: CASSQEHQNNQPQHF

v_gene: TRBV11-2
j_gene: TRBJ2-2
d_gene: NA
abundance: NA
CDR3nt: TGTGCCAGCAGCGCTAGTAACACCGGGGAGCTGTTTTTT
CDR3aa: CASSASNTGELFF

v_gene: TRBV25-1
j_gene: TRBJ1-5
d_gene: NA
abundance: NA
CDR3nt: TGTGCCAGCAGTGAAGGTAGTAATAGCAATCAGCCCCAGCATTTT
CDR3aa: CASSEGSNSNQPQHF

v_gene: TRBV5-1
j_gene: TRBJ2-3
d_gene: NA
abundance: NA
CDR3nt: TGCGCCAGCGGTAGGGGTAGCACAGATACGCAGTATTTT
CDR3aa: CASGRGSTDTQYF

v_gene: TRBV9
j_gene: TRBJ2-2
d_gene: TRBD1
abundance: NA
CDR3nt: TGTGCCAGCAGCCTCCGGGACAGGGCGAACACCGGGGAGCTGTTTTTT
CDR3aa: CASSLRDRANTGELFF

v_gene: TRBV19
j_gene: TRBJ1-1
d_gene: NA
abundance: few
CDR3nt: TGTGCCAGTAGTCACCTTGAGGGATGGCGGACTGAAGCTTTCTTT
CDR3aa: CASSHLEGWRTEAFF

v_gene: TRBV24-1
j_gene: TRBJ2-3
d_gene: TRBD2
abundance: NA
CDR3nt: TGTGCCACCAGTGACCCAAGCGGGGGCACAGATACGCAGTATTTT
CDR3aa: CATSDPSGGTDTQYF

v_gene: TRBV7-2
j_gene: TRBJ1-1
d_gene: NA
abundance: once
CDR3nt: TGTGCCAGCAGCTTAGGGGCCCACACTGAAGCTTTCTTT
CDR3aa: CASSLGAHTEAFF

v_gene: TRBV3-1/TRBV3-2
j_gene: TRBJ1-1
d_gene: NA
abundance: NA
CDR3nt: TGTGCCAGCAGCCAGTCGGGGAGGGCGGTAGCTTTCTTT
CDR3aa: CASSQSGRAVAFF

v_gene: TRBV19
j_gene: TRBJ2-5
d_gene: NA
abundance: NA
CDR3nt: TGTGCCAGTAGGGAACGGGACACCGCTAAAGAGACCCAGTACTTC
CDR3aa: CASRERDTAKETQYF

v_gene: TRBV19
j_gene: TRBJ1-4
d_gene: TRBD1
abundance: few
CDR3nt: TGTGCCAGTAGTGCGGACAGGGAAGAAAAACTGTTTTTT
CDR3aa: CASSADREEKLFF

v_gene: TRBV30
j_gene: TRBJ1-2
d_gene: NA
abundance: once
CDR3nt: TGTGCCTGGATGGAGGCGCGTCCTAAGGGCTACACCTTC
CDR3aa: CAWMEARPKGYTF

v_gene: TRBV11-2
j_gene: TRBJ1-3
d_gene: TRBD1
abundance: NA
CDR3nt: TGTGCCAGCAGCCGCCGGGACAGGGGGCTCTCTGGAAACACCATATATTTT
CDR3aa: CASSRRDRGLSGNTIYF

v_gene: TRBV19
j_gene: TRBJ1-3
d_gene: NA
abundance: many
CDR3nt: TGTGCCAGTACCGCCCGGTCGGGAAGTCGGGACACCATATATTTT
CDR3aa: CASTARSGSRDTIYF

v_gene: TRBV1
j_gene: TRBJ1-3
d_gene: NA
abundance: NA
CDR3nt: TGCACCAGCAGCTGGGGCCGCTACCTTTTCTCTGGAAACACCATATATTTT
CDR3aa: CTSSWGRYLFSGNTIYF

v_gene: TRBV5-1
j_gene: TRBJ2-1
d_gene: NA
abundance: once
CDR3nt: TGCGCCAGCAGCCTCTACAATGAGCAGTTCTTC
CDR3aa: CASSLYNEQFF

v_gene: TRBV6-2/TRBV6-3
j_gene: TRBJ2-5
d_gene: NA
abundance: few
CDR3nt: TGTGCCAGCACCCCTGCGTGGGAGGAGGGAACCCAGTACTTC
CDR3aa: CASTPAWEEGTQYF

v_gene: TRBV9
j_gene: TRBJ1-1
d_gene: TRBD1
abundance: NA
CDR3nt: TGTGCCAGCAGCGGACAGGGGAATACTGAAGCTTTCTTT
CDR3aa: CASSGQGNTEAFF

v_gene: TRBV27
j_gene: TRBJ1-6
d_gene: NA
abundance: NA
CDR3nt: TGTGCCAGCAGTTATGAGTATAATTCACCCCTCCACTTT
CDR3aa: CASSYEYNSPLHF

v_gene: TRBV4-1
j_gene: TRBJ2-2
d_gene: TRBD1
abundance: few
CDR3nt: TGCGCCAGCAGCACTACCGGGACAGGGGACCCGACCGGGGAGCTGTTTTTT
CDR3aa: CASSTTGTGDPTGELFF

v_gene: TRBV19
j_gene: TRBJ2-2
d_gene: NA
abundance: NA
CDR3nt: TGTGCCAGTAGGGGGGCGGGCACCGGGGAGCTGTTTTTT
CDR3aa: CASRGAGTGELFF

v_gene: TRBV3-1/TRBV3-2
j_gene: TRBJ1-2
d_gene: NA
abundance: NA
CDR3nt: TGTGCCAGCAGCCCCGACTTAGTGAAACGGGGTGGCTACACCTTC
CDR3aa: CASSPDLVKRGGYTF

v_gene: TRBV4-1
j_gene: TRBJ1-1
d_gene: TRBD1
abundance: NA
CDR3nt: TGCGCCAGCAGCCAAGCCCCGGACAGGCCTGAAGCTTTCTTT
CDR3aa: CASSQAPDRPEAFF

v_gene: TRBV6-2/TRBV6-3
j_gene: TRBJ2-7
d_gene: TRBD2
abundance: NA
CDR3nt: TGTGCCAGCAGTTACTCTTCTAGCGGGGCAACCGTTACCTACGAGCAGTACTTC
CDR3aa: CASSYSSSGATVTYEQYF

v_gene: TRBV27
j_gene: TRBJ2-7
d_gene: TRBD1
abundance: once
CDR3nt: TGTGCCAGCAGTCGACAGGGGACCTCCTACGAGCAGTACTTC
CDR3aa: CASSRQGTSYEQYF

v_gene: TRBV6-5
j_gene: TRBJ1-1
d_gene: NA
abundance: NA
CDR3nt: TGTGCCAGCAGTTATTCAGATACAGGTTTTACCCGAGAAGCTTTCTTT
CDR3aa: CASSYSDTGFTREAFF

v_gene: TRBV7-2
j_gene: TRBJ2-3
d_gene: TRBD2
abundance: NA
CDR3nt: TGTGCCAGCAGCTTAGTGGCTAGCGGGGGTGCAGATACGCAGTATTTT
CDR3aa: CASSLVASGGADTQYF

v_gene: TRBV21-1
j_gene: TRBJ1-1
d_gene: NA
abundance: many
CDR3nt: TGTGCCAGCAGCAAGGAGGGACAGGGGGCATCTGAAGCTTTCTTT
CDR3aa: CASSKEGQGASEAFF

v_gene: TRBV7-8
j_gene: TRBJ1-5
d_gene: NA
abundance: NA
CDR3nt: TGTGCCAGCAGCCCGGAACGACGGGTGAATCAGCCCCAGCATTTT
CDR3aa: CASSPERRVNQPQHF

v_gene: TRBV5-6
j_gene: TRBJ1-6
d_gene: TRBD1
abundance: NA
CDR3nt: TGTGCCAGCAGCGATGAGACAGGGGCCCTTAATTCACCCCTCCACTTT
CDR3aa: CASSDETGALNSPLHF

v_gene: TRBV13
j_gene: TRBJ1-1
d_gene: NA
abundance: NA
CDR3nt: TGTGCCAGCAGACGGGCGACAGCCTTTACTGAAGCTTTCTTT
CDR3aa: CASRRATAFTEAFF

v_gene: TRBV7-8
j_gene: TRBJ1-3
d_gene: NA
abundance: NA
CDR3nt: TGTGCCAGCAGCTACCTAGGGGGATCTGGAAACACCATATATTTT
CDR3aa: CASSYLGGSGNTIYF

v_gene: TRBV4-3
j_gene: TRBJ2-7
d_gene: TRBD2
abundance: NA
CDR3nt: TGCGCCAGCAGCCAAGATCGGGGGGGACGGTGGGAGGTGCGATCCAACGAGCAGTACTTC
CDR3aa: CASSQDRGGRWEVRSNEQYF

v_gene: TRBV7-3
j_gene: TRBJ2-2
d_gene: TRBD2
abundance: NA
CDR3nt: TGTGCCAGCAGCCGGGGGGTAGCGGGGACCACCGGGGAGCTGTTTTTT
CDR3aa: CASSRGVAGTTGELFF

v_gene: TRBV28
j_gene: TRBJ2-4
d_gene: TRBD2
abundance: NA
CDR3nt: TGTGCCAGCAGTCCGGGGGGGCTAGCGGGAAAAAACATTCAGTACTTC
CDR3aa: CASSPGGLAGKNIQYF

v_gene: TRBV24-1
j_gene: TRBJ2-1
d_gene: TRBD1
abundance: NA
CDR3nt: TGTGCCACCAGTGATACCGGGACAGGGAGGTACAATGAGCAGTTCTTC
CDR3aa: CATSDTGTGRYNEQFF

v_gene: TRBV6-5
j_gene: TRBJ1-5
d_gene: TRBD1
abundance: NA
CDR3nt: TGTGCCAGCTTTACAGGGGCGGGAAATCAGCCCCAGCATTTT
CDR3aa: CASFTGAGNQPQHF

v_gene: TRBV7-3
j_gene: TRBJ2-7
d_gene: NA
abundance: NA
CDR3nt: TGTGCCAGCAGCTTAACGGGGCAGGCCTACGAGCAGTACTTC
CDR3aa: CASSLTGQAYEQYF

v_gene: TRBV30
j_gene: TRBJ1-1
d_gene: NA
abundance: NA
CDR3nt: TGTGCCTGGAGTGGGCTCAGGGTCACTGAAGCTTTCTTT
CDR3aa: CAWSGLRVTEAFF

v_gene: TRBV5-1
j_gene: TRBJ1-1
d_gene: NA
abundance: NA
CDR3nt: TGCGCCAGCAGCTCCGCCGGGACAAAGAACACTGAAGCTTTCTTT
CDR3aa: CASSSAGTKNTEAFF